This TCR beta chain emerged from a study of cytomegalovirus exposure and HLA in healthy donors. Study-level information: An earlier analysis identified 100 million to 130 million unique TCR beta sequences in 150 million to 200 million T cells. General study results and limits: In a later analysis, an Asian-associated ancestry cluster reportedly showed fewer N-insertions than the approximately 670-donor mean.

From germline, CDR1 is SQVTM and CDR2 ANQGSEA. The CDR3 has 15 residues. V gave up 6 bases and J gave up 0 bases, with 14 bases separating them. 60 Vbeta and 13 Jbeta primers were used in PCR. Original handling: In a later analysis, of roughly 83 million unique beta chains, 9 million to 11 million appeared in at least two donors. Sequencing was performed with immunoSEQ multiplex PCR; in TCRdb, only in-frame clones are kept and a portion is missing. Clone size and the V and J calls come from that table; the DNA yielded D and trimming. Of approximately 110,000 clones listed, about 16% are singletons. As concerns this clone: Its antigen is not known.

Material: PBMCs. The sequence came from a female donor in good health and CMV-seronegative. This chain connects TRBV29-1 to TRBJ2-2, with D possibly matching TRBD1 (6 bases). Here the CDR3 reads CSVARTDTNTGELFF. DNA of the CDR3: TGCAGCGTCGCCAGGACAGACACGAACACCGGGGAGCTGTTTTTT.